This T cell receptor beta chain was sequenced during a study of blood T cell repertoires in COVID-19. Turning to the study itself: PBMCs, B-cell-depleted T cells, or T cells provided the cDNA or gDNA that made up the material.

This clone is medium-sized in the sample. At the DNA level, this CDR3 is encoded by other sequences in the same sample as well. Methods used by the authors: Nucleated cell number was recorded as an estimate derived from reference gene primer amplification. TCRdb's copy holds only in-frame clones and misses some; the assay was immunoSEQ multiplex PCR. For V, J and clone size, that table is used; D and trimming come from the DNA. The sample has around 460,000 clones, around 90% seen once; the top ten hold 0.8% to 0.85%. Germline CDR1 SGHRS, CDR2 YFSETQ. The CDR3 consists of 15 residues. Trimming removed 0 bases at V and 1 base at J, with 8 bases between. Seattle enrolled patients during active infection and tracked them longitudinally.

The clonotype was recovered from a man aged 18-30 years with COVID-19, enrolled during active disease. Input material: peripheral blood. The chain has TRBV5-1 and TRBJ2-1, with D maybe TRBD1 (5 bases). In DNA form, the CDR3 reads TGCGCCAGCAGCTTGGGGCAGGGATCCTACAATGAGCAGTTCTTC. It yields the protein CASSLGQGSYNEQFF.